The 24 T cell receptor beta chains reported below all come from one sample, sequenced in a study of metastatic and nonmetastatic thyroid tumors. Thyroid surgery was performed in patients who had received no treatment beforehand. TCRdb re-called clones from the PCR reads using MiXCR. The data contain roughly 20,000 clones, about 30% of them singletons. Source material: blood. The receptors were gathered from a female donor with papillary thyroid cancer or a benign thyroid nodule (not recorded which). Some clones in this sample may be carry-over from other donors' samples.

This clone was detected only a few times. The chain combines TRBV15 with TRBJ1-1; no clear D gene. This CDR3 spans 13 amino acids. V was pared by 2 bases and J by 0 bases, with 4 bases between. The germline CDR1 and CDR2 sequences are LNHNV and YYDKDF (reference sequence). CDR3 DNA sequence: TGTGCCACCAGCAGAACAGTGAACACTGAAGCTTTCTTT. Its protein product is CATSRTVNTEAFF.

This clone was picked up a small number of times. The chain couples TRBV2 to TRBJ2-3; 13 bases align to TRBD2. Germline CDR1 SNHLY, CDR2 FYNNEI. V dropped 5 bases and J dropped 5; count of bases not matched to a gene: 4. The CDR3 runs to 15 residues. CDR3 protein: CASSPLAGGVDTQYF. CDR3 nucleotide sequence: TGTGCCAGCAGTCCACTAGCGGGAGGGGTAGATACGCAGTATTTT.

This clone was picked up many times. Germline and junction disagree at one end, which may indicate a read error. The rearrangement uses TRBV4-3 and TRBJ2-1, with D possibly being TRBD1 or TRBD2 (5 bases each). Germline-derived CDR1 and CDR2 are LGHNA and YSLEER. This CDR3 has 17 amino acids. The DNA of the CDR3 is TGCGCCAGCAGCCAAGATGTAGGGGACGCATCCTACAGTGAGCAGTTCTTC. As protein: CASSQDVGDASYSEQFF.

This clone was seen a few times. The V gene is TRBV2, the J gene TRBJ2-7, with 12 bases aligning to TRBD2. The V segment lost 5 bases and the J segment 5 bases; nucleotides outside the gene matches: 1. The CDR3 length is 13 residues. CDR1 SNHLY and CDR2 FYNNEI come from the germline V gene. CDR3 sequence: CASSRTSGNEQYF. The CDR3 coding sequence is TGTGCCAGCAGTAGGACTAGCGGGAACGAGCAGTACTTC. Full variable domain (rest looked up from reference TRBV2 and TRBJ2-7): EPEVTQTPSHQVTQMGQEVILRCVPISNHLYFYWYRQILGQKVEFLVSFYNNEISEKSEIFDDQFSVERPDGSNFTLKIRSTKLEDSAMYFCASSRTSGNEQYFGPGTRLTVT.

This clone was detected ten times or more. The J gene is TRBJ2-5, the V gene TRBV7-8, with D perhaps given as TRBD1 or TRBD2 (5 bases each). Germline values: CDR1 SGHVS, CDR2 FQNEAQ. This CDR3 contains 17 residues. Trimming removed 2 bases at V and 1 base at J, with 17 bases between. The CDR3 nucleotides are TGTGCCAGCAGCTTAACGGGACCCCTCCTCCTCCAAGAGACCCAGTACTTC. It is translated as CASSLTGPLLLQETQYF.

This clone is termed medium-sized. The chain links TRBV20-1 to TRBJ2-1; 10 nucleotides agree with TRBD2. With V trimmed by 5 bases and J by 6 bases, 10 bases remained unmatched. From germline, CDR1 is DFQATT and CDR2 SNEGSKA (reference sequence). The CDR3 spans 15 residues. CDR3 sequence: CSAVTGTSVFNEQFF. The DNA for the CDR3 is TGCAGTGCTGTTACCGGGACTAGCGTCTTCAATGAGCAGTTCTTC.

This clone was seen ten or more times. The chain is built from TRBV20-1 and TRBJ2-7, with D possibly being TRBD2 (5 bases). The CDR3 is 13 amino acids. V was pared by 1 base and J by 6 bases, with 13 bases between. The germline V gene encodes CDR1 DFQATT and CDR2 SNEGSKA (reference sequence). Written as DNA, the CDR3 is TGCAGTGCTAGAGGAGGGTTGGGTGGCGAGCAGTACTTC. This translates into CSARGGLGGEQYF.

This clone was seen ten or more times. The chain recombines TRBV6-1 with TRBJ2-3; 7 nucleotides line up with TRBD2. The CDR3 runs 15 residues. The V and J ends lost 6 bases and 8 bases, in that order; junction bases with no gene match: 14. Germline values: CDR1 MNHNS, CDR2 SASEGT. As DNA, the CDR3 is TGTGCCAGCAGACGCGAGGGGAGGGCCGGCGGTACGCAGTATTTT. This sequence encodes CASRREGRAGGTQYF.

In this sample, this clone turned up many times. The gene calls are TRBV3-1 and TRBJ2-2; unclear D gene. Trimming left V 4 bases short and J 4 bases short, with 10 bases between. The V gene's germline CDR1 is LGHDT and CDR2 YNNKEL (reference sequence). The CDR3 is 14 residues long. DNA of the CDR3: TGTGCCAGCAGCCCCCCCTTGAGCACCGGGGAGCTGTTTTTT. Its protein is CASSPPLSTGELFF. Based on the CDR3 plus reference TRBV3-1 and TRBJ2-2, the full variable domain is DTAVSQTPKYLVTQMGNDKSIKCEQNLGHDTMYWYKQDSKKFLKIMFSYNNKELIINETVPNRFSPKSPDKAHLNLHINSLELGDSAVYFCASSPPLSTGELFFGEGSRLTVL.

This clone was recorded many times. V and J are TRBV5-4 and TRBJ2-1; a weak D match, TRBD1 (6 bases). From germline, CDR1 is SGHNT and CDR2 YYREEE (reference sequence). V was trimmed by 0 bases and J by 3 bases, leaving 13 bases between them. CDR3 size: 16 residues. The CDR3 region has the DNA TGTGCCAGCAGCTTGGGGGGGCCGGGTTACTACAATGAGCAGTTCTTC. Translated: CASSLGGPGYYNEQFF.

This clone came up many times. This chain uses TRBV25-1 with TRBJ2-1; 10 positions agree with TRBD2. Per the germline V gene, CDR1 is MGHDK and CDR2 is SYGVNS. This CDR3 spans 15 amino acids. Germline trimming cut 4 bases from V and 4 bases from J; bases unmatched to any gene: 4. In nucleotides, the CDR3 is TGTGCCAGCAGTGTCAGCGGGAGGGGGTACAATGAGCAGTTCTTC. This encodes CASSVSGRGYNEQFF. Full variable domain (rest looked up from reference TRBV25-1 and TRBJ2-1): EADIYQTPRYLVIGTGKKITLECSQTMGHDKMYWYQQDPGMELHLIHYSYGVNSTEKGDLSSESTVSRIRTEHFPLTLESARPSHTSQYLCASSVSGRGYNEQFFGPGTRLTVL.

This clone showed up many times. The CDR3 DNA follows: TGTGCCAGCAGCTTAACCGTGATAGCGGGAAGCACAGATACGCAGTATTTT. Encoded protein: CASSLTVIAGSTDTQYF. The chain links TRBV11-1 to TRBJ2-3, with 8 positions matching TRBD2. Germline-derived CDR1 and CDR2 are SGHAT and FQDESV (reference sequence). Unmatched junction bases numbered 7, after V lost 2 bases and J lost 0 bases. This CDR3 has 17 amino acids.

J is TRBJ2-3 and V is TRBV5-6; D is ambiguous. The germline gives CDR1 SGHDT, CDR2 YYEEEE. The CDR3 extends over 15 amino acids. The V end lost 4 bases, the J end lost 4 bases, and 16 bases lay between the germline ends. Here the CDR3 DNA reads TGTGCCAGCAGCCAACCCCACGGGTACGCAGATACGCAGTATTTT. It specifies CASSQPHGYADTQYF.

This clone has only a few counts. The chain has TRBV6-2 or TRBV6-3 and TRBJ2-1, with a weak D call TRBD1 (5 bases). The CDR3 extends over 16 amino acids. V was clipped by 4 bases and J by 2 bases, with 15 bases between them. The V gene's germline CDR1 is MNHEY and CDR2 SVGEGT. This chain's CDR3 is CASSSLQVPPYNEQFF. The CDR3 region has the DNA TGTGCCAGCAGTTCCTTACAGGTCCCCCCCTACAATGAGCAGTTCTTC.

This clone has ten or more counts. The genes are TRBV6-1 and TRBJ1-1; 9 nucleotides agree with TRBD1. CDR1 and CDR2 (germline): MNHNS, SASEGT. The CDR3 totals 14 residues. V shed 5 bases and J 4 bases; nucleotides not matched to a gene: 5. CDR3 nucleotides: TGTGCCAGCAGTTATCCGACAGGGGGCACTGAAGCTTTCTTT. It is translated as CASSYPTGGTEAFF.

Of note for this clone: The junction departs from germline at one end; a sequencing error may be responsible. This chain links TRBV2 with TRBJ2-7, with TRBD2 matching 7 bases. Germline CDR1 reads SNHLY; CDR2 reads FYNNEI. The CDR3 spans 15 residues. The CDR3 protein is CARRPTSVAPYEQSF. Here the CDR3 DNA reads TGTGCCAGAAGACCCACTAGCGTGGCCCCCTACGAGCAGTCCTTC.

In this sample, this clone is medium-sized. The CDR3 loop is CASSFGSYNSPLHF. Here the CDR3 DNA reads TGTGCCAGCAGCTTTGGCTCCTATAATTCACCCCTCCACTTT. The chain uses TRBV7-2 and TRBJ1-6; D call uncertain. The CDR3 spans 14 residues. V lost 3 bases to trimming and J lost 0 bases, with 3 bases between them. Per germline, CDR1 SGHTA and CDR2 FQGNSA. The full variable domain, completed using reference TRBV7-2 and TRBJ1-6, is GAGVSQSPSNKVTEKGKDVELRCDPISGHTALYWYRQSLGQGLEFLIYFQGNSAPDKSGLPSDRFSAERTGGSVSTLTIQRTQQEDSAVYLCASSFGSYNSPLHFGNGTRLTVT.

There are many counts of this clone. The chain is built from TRBV20-1 and TRBJ2-1; possible D gene TRBD1, 6 bases. The germline gives CDR1 DFQATT, CDR2 SNEGSKA (reference sequence). This CDR3 is 19 amino acids long. V lost 3 bases and J lost 3, with 27 bases in between. The CDR3 region is CSARGDNQGWWVLYNEQFF. In DNA form, the CDR3 reads TGCAGTGCTAGGGGGGACAATCAGGGGTGGTGGGTCCTCTACAATGAGCAGTTCTTC.

The table lists this clone with a few counts. The rearrangement links TRBV28 to TRBJ2-7; D is ambiguous. The CDR3 runs to 13 residues. The V and J ends lost 1 base and 3 bases respectively, with 7 bases between them. Germline assignment: CDR1 MDHEN and CDR2 SYDVKM. As DNA, the CDR3 is TGTGCCAGCAGTTTATCTCCCAACTACGAGCAGTACTTC. Translation: CASSLSPNYEQYF. The entire variable domain, with the rest obtained from reference TRBV28 and TRBJ2-7, is as follows: DVKVTQSSRYLVKRTGEKVFLECVQDMDHENMFWYRQDPGLGLRLIYFSYDVKMKEKGDIPEGYSVSREKKERFSLILESASTNQTSMYLCASSLSPNYEQYFGPGTRLTVT.

Concerning this clone itself: Mismatch with germline at one junction end may stem from a read error. V gene TRBV5-4 combines with J gene TRBJ1-2, with a possible D match to TRBD1 (6 bases). The CDR3 has 14 amino acids. Germline V lookup: CDR1 SGHNT, CDR2 YYREEE (reference sequence). The CDR3: CACSLSQGQGGYTF. In nucleotides, the CDR3 is TGTGCCTGCAGCTTGTCACAGGGTCAGGGTGGCTACACCTTC.

This clone came up many times. The genes are TRBV20-1 and TRBJ2-2; D might be TRBD2 (7 bases). The V gene's germline CDR1 is DFQATT and CDR2 SNEGSKA (reference sequence). Trimming removed 5 bases from V and 0 bases from J, with 19 bases in between. The CDR3 totals 17 residues. CDR3 bases: TGCAGTGCTCCCGAGGAGGGGGGGGTATCGAACACCGGGGAGCTGTTTTTT. Protein: CSAPEEGGVSNTGELFF.

The chain combines TRBV6-5 with TRBJ1-6, with a possible D match to TRBD1 (6 bases). V was pared by 2 bases and J by 3 bases, with 8 bases between. CDR3 length: 15 residues. Germline CDR1 is MNHEY and CDR2 is SVGAGI. This CDR3 is CASSYDRNYNSPLHF. The CDR3, as DNA: TGTGCCAGCAGTTACGACAGGAACTATAATTCACCCCTCCACTTT.

By share, this clone ranks as medium-sized. The rearrangement uses TRBV4-3 and TRBJ2-6; D unresolved. The CDR3 extends over 16 amino acids. Trimming shortened V by 0 bases and J by 4 bases, and 10 bases separated the two germline ends. CDR1 and CDR2 (germline): LGHNA, YSLEER. The CDR3 DNA sequence: TGCGCCAGCAGCCAAGATGACACCACCGGGGCCAACGTCCTGACTTTC. Residues: CASSQDDTTGANVLTF.

By proportion, this clone is medium-sized. The V gene is TRBV20-1, the J gene TRBJ2-1; D gene ambiguous. From germline, CDR1 is DFQATT and CDR2 SNEGSKA (reference sequence). V lost 3 bases and J lost 3, with 18 bases in between. The CDR3 totals 16 residues. CDR3 amino acids: CSASPLGGDRYNEQFF. The CDR3 DNA is TGCAGTGCTAGCCCCCTGGGCGGTGATCGCTACAATGAGCAGTTCTTC.